Sequencing of this T cell receptor (beta chain) was carried out in a study of blood T cell repertoires in COVID-19. The length of the CDR3 is 15 residues. V was trimmed by 7 bases and J by 0 bases, leaving 10 bases between them. CDR1 and CDR2 from the germline V gene are MNHEY and SVGAGI. Using immunoSEQ multiplex PCR, the repertoire was profiled, and TCRdb retains in-frame clones only, with some absent. Of roughly 410,000 clones in the sample, approximately 89% were seen once. The J gene is TRBJ2-6, the V gene TRBV6-5; D is ambiguous. The sequence was obtained from a woman in her sixties or seventies with COVID-19, enrolled during active disease. The sample taken for sequencing was peripheral blood. The CDR3 nucleotides are TGTGCCAGCACACTCTCATACTCTGGGGCCAACGTCCTGACTTTC. Translating it yields CASTLSYSGANVLTF.